This T cell receptor beta chain appears in the sequencing data of a study of cytomegalovirus exposure and HLA in healthy donors. Study-level points and caveats: Prior analysis indicated that the majority of TCR beta V segments exhibited productivity approximately 90% or approximately 30% of the time.

A word on this clone: Its antigen is as yet unknown.

A multiplex PCR was run with 60 Vbeta primers and 13 Jbeta primers. Profiling relied on immunoSEQ multiplex PCR, and the TCRdb table lists in-frame clones only, not all of them. The repertoire holds some 120,000 clones, with 70% to 80% as singletons. The CDR3 totals 14 residues. Trimming cost V 2 bases and J 6 bases, with 13 bases left between them. In germline, CDR1 is SGHTA, CDR2 FQGNSA. Specimen: PBMCs. The source of this sequence is a man younger than 40 in good health and CMV-seropositive. This chain joins TRBV7-2 and TRBJ1-2; D gene ambiguous. CDR3: CASSLPNRYHGYTF. The CDR3, as DNA: TGTGCCAGCAGCTTACCTAATCGGTATCATGGCTACACCTTC. The whole variable domain, filled in from reference TRBV7-2 and TRBJ1-2, reads GAGVSQSPSNKVTEKGKDVELRCDPISGHTALYWYRQSLGQGLEFLIYFQGNSAPDKSGLPSDRFSAERTGGSVSTLTIQRTQQEDSAVYLCASSLPNRYHGYTFGSGTRLTVV.